These T cell receptor beta chains were read from a single sample in a study of blood T cells in healthy people across ages. MiXCR was run by TCRdb on the 5' RACE reads, yielding one entry per CDR3 protein. The table records 710,000 or so distinct CDR3 sequences, 22% of them present only once. The source material was blood. The receptors shown here come from a man aged 65 to 85 in good health. The CDR3 runs from the conserved cysteine through the conserved F or W.

J: TRBJ1-5; V: TRBV7-9; CDR3: CASSIGGDQPQHF
J: TRBJ1-4; V: TRBV3-1; CDR3: CAAGGANEKLFF
J: TRBJ2-1; V: TRBV12-3/TRBV12-4; CDR3: CASSFGRAPYNEQFF
J: TRBJ2-3; V: TRBV9; CDR3: CASNLTRENTQYF
J: TRBJ2-7; V: TRBV7-2; CDR3: CASSLDSYSYEQYF
J: TRBJ1-2; V: TRBV18; CDR3: CASSPLPEYYGYTF
J: TRBJ2-2; V: TRBV18; CDR3: CASSPGQGNTGELFF
J: TRBJ2-3; V: TRBV30; CDR3: CAWSRVSDTQYF
J: TRBJ2-3; V: TRBV25-1; CDR3: CASSAYGTGGDTQYF
J: TRBJ1-2; V: TRBV24-1; CDR3: CATSTPSGYTF
J: TRBJ2-3; V: TRBV5-1; CDR3: CASSALGADTQYF
J: TRBJ1-1; V: TRBV6-5; CDR3: CASSYVTGLRRTEAFF
J: TRBJ2-1; V: TRBV29-1; CDR3: CSVQNYNEQFF
J: TRBJ1-1; V: TRBV10-3; CDR3: CAIRADTEAFF
J: TRBJ2-1; V: TRBV12-3/TRBV12-4; CDR3: CASRDSGTGSGEQFF
J: TRBJ2-4; V: TRBV24-1; CDR3: CATSDFQERPFLAKNIQYF
J: TRBJ1-1; V: TRBV18; CDR3: CASSPDRGPTEAFF
J: TRBJ1-4; V: TRBV6-6; CDR3: CASRRGDGSEKLFF
J: TRBJ2-3; V: TRBV12-3/TRBV12-4; CDR3: CASSFASGKDTQYF
J: TRBJ2-3; V: TRBV20-1; CDR3: CSARGVKPDTQYF
J: TRBJ2-1; V: TRBV3-1; CDR3: CASSQRAASPHEQFF
J: TRBJ2-1; V: TRBV6-6; CDR3: CASSYPNQGQRAF
J: TRBJ2-4; V: TRBV5-1; CDR3: CASSEGTSRSIQYF
J: TRBJ2-3; V: TRBV10-2; CDR3: CASRMSGGLSTDTQYF
J: TRBJ1-2; V: TRBV5-1; CDR3: CASSLGFSVTHGYTF
J: TRBJ2-5; V: TRBV20-1; CDR3: CSAPTQQETQYF
J: TRBJ2-5; V: TRBV3-1; CDR3: CASSHMRETQYF
J: TRBJ1-1; V: TRBV7-9; CDR3: CATIVLGPEAFF
J: TRBJ2-5; V: TRBV7-9; CDR3: CAGAMGGSQTQYF
J: TRBJ2-1; V: TRBV20-1; CDR3: CSANRGLGNEQFF
J: TRBJ1-2; V: TRBV5-1; CDR3: CASSLEGLMSYGYTF
J: TRBJ2-7; V: TRBV20-1; CDR3: CSAPGGSSYEQYF
J: TRBJ2-5; V: TRBV12-3/TRBV12-4; CDR3: CASSLGTAETQYF
J: TRBJ2-6; V: TRBV7-2; CDR3: CASSFLTSGANVLTF
J: NA; V: TRBV7-9; CDR3: CASSLVPGVIINEQFF
J: TRBJ1-2; V: TRBV12-3/TRBV12-4; CDR3: CASRDRKYGYTF